Listed here is a single T cell receptor beta chain. The data were taken from a study of blood T cell repertoires in COVID-19. In the original analysis: By means of reference gene primer amplification, nucleated cell counts were estimated. Measured with immunoSEQ multiplex PCR; TCRdb has only the in-frame clones, and not every one. V, J and clone size reflect that table, while D and trimming were determined from the DNA. The table has about 85,000 clones, around 93% seen once. The CDR3 runs to 17 residues. CDR1 SGHDN and CDR2 FVKESK come from the germline V gene. The V segment lost 0 bases and the J segment 7 bases; nucleotides outside the gene matches: 8.

This receptor was taken from a human donor with active COVID-19. The donor label of this sample is uncertain. Sample: peripheral blood. The chain combines TRBV14 with TRBJ2-2; 10 bases align to TRBD2. Here the CDR3 reads CASSQDPAGGPIGELFF. The CDR3 nucleotides read TGTGCCAGCAGCCAAGATCCAGCGGGGGGGCCGATCGGGGAGCTGTTTTTT.